This TCR beta chain was recovered during a study of cytomegalovirus exposure and HLA in healthy donors. The overall study: The roughly 670 first-cohort repertoires shared a platform with the 120 validation repertoires, as reported in a later analysis. Study results and caveats: It was confirmed in vitro that three of the CMV-associated chains were specific for CMV antigens.

Germline V gene data show CDR1 as MDHEN and CDR2 as SYDVKM. The CDR3 runs to 16 residues. V was clipped by 3 bases and J by 3 bases, with 15 bases between them. Regarding this clone: Its antigen is undetermined.

Profiled with immunoSEQ multiplex PCR; TCRdb holds only in-frame clones, not every one. The sample yields about 220,000 clones, about nine tenths seen once. This receptor was obtained from a woman between 18 and 29 years old in good health and CMV-seronegative. The sequencing sample was made of PBMCs. V is TRBV28 and J is TRBJ2-1; possibly TRBD2 for D (6 bases). The CDR3 reads CASSLPPGVSYNEQFF. For the CDR3, the DNA is TGTGCCAGCAGTTTGCCTCCGGGGGTAAGCTACAATGAGCAGTTCTTC.